The source of this T cell receptor beta chain is a study of T cell changes during pregnancy in multiple sclerosis. The protocol was immunoSEQ multiplex PCR, while the TCRdb copy is restricted to in-frame clones and leaves out a portion. This table holds 55,000 to 75,000 clones, 92% found once. V lost 0 bases, J lost 5 bases, and 4 bases stayed unmatched. Looked up from germline, CDR1 is SGHDT and CDR2 is YYEEEE. This CDR3 region has 14 residues. The source was peripheral blood, collected after pregnancy. This sequence originates from a female donor with multiple sclerosis, enrolled in a pregnancy study. This chain connects TRBV5-6 to TRBJ2-7, with 8 bases fitting TRBD2. The CDR3, as DNA: TGTGCCAGCAGCTTGGCGGGAGGGCTGGACGAGCAGTACTTC. It translates to CASSLAGGLDEQYF.